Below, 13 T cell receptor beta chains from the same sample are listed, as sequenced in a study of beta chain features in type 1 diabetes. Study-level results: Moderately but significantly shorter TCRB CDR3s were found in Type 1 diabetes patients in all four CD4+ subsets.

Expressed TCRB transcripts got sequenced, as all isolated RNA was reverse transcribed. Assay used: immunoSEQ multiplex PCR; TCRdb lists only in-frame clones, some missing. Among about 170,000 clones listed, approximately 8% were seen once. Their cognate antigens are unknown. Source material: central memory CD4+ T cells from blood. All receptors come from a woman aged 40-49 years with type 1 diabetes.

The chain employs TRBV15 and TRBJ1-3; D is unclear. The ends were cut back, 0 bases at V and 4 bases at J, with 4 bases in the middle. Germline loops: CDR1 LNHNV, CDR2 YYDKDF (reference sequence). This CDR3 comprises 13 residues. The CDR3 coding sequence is TGTGCCACCAGCAGAGATCAGGGAAACACCATATATTTT. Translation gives CATSRDQGNTIYF.

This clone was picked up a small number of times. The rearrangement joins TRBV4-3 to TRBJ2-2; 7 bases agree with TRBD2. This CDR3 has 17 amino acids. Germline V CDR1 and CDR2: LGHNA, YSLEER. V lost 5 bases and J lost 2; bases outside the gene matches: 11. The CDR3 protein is CASSSFWEGTNTGELFF. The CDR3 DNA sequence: TGCGCCAGCAGCTCTTTCTGGGAGGGAACCAACACCGGGGAGCTGTTTTTT.

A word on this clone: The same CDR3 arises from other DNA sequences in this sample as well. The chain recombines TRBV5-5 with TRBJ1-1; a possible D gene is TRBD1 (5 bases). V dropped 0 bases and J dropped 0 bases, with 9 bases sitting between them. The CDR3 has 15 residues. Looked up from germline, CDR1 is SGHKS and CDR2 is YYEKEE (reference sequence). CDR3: CASSLEAGLNTEAFF. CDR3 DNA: TGTGCCAGCAGCTTGGAGGCGGGGCTGAACACTGAAGCTTTCTTT.

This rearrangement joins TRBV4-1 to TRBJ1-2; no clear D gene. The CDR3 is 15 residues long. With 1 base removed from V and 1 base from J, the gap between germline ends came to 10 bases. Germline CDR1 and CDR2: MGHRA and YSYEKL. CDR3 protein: CASSQVHPGNYGYTF. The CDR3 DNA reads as TGCGCCAGCAGCCAAGTCCATCCGGGTAACTATGGCTACACCTTC.

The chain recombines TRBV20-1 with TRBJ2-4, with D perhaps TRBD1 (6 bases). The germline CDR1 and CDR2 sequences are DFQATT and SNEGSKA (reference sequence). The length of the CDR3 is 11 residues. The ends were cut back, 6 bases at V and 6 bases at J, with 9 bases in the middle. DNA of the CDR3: TGCAGTGCCCCGGACAGAAACATTCAGTACTTC. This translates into CSAPDRNIQYF.

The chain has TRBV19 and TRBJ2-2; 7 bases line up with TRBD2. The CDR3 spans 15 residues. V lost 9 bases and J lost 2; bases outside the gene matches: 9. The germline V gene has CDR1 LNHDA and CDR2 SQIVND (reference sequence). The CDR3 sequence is CASRGRGSNTGELFF. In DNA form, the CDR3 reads TGTGCCAGCAGAGGGAGGGGAAGCAACACCGGGGAGCTGTTTTTT.

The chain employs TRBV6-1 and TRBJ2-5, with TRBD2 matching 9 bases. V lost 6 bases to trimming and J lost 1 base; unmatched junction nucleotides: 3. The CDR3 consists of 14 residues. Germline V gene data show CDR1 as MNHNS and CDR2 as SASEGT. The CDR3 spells CASSSSGIQETQYF. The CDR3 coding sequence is TGTGCCAGCAGCTCTAGCGGGATCCAAGAGACCCAGTACTTC.

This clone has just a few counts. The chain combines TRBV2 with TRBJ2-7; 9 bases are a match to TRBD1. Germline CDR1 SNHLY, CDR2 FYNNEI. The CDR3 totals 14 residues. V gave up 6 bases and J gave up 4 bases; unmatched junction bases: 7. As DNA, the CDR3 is TGTGCCAGCAGAGACAGGGGGTTAGTATACGAGCAGTACTTC. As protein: CASRDRGLVYEQYF.

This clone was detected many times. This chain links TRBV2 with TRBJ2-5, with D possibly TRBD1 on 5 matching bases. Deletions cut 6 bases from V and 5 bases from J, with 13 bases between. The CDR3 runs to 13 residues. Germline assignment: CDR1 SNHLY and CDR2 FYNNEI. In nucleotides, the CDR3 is TGTGCCAGCAGCTCAGGGTCACGGGAGACCCAGTACTTC. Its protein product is CASSSGSRETQYF.

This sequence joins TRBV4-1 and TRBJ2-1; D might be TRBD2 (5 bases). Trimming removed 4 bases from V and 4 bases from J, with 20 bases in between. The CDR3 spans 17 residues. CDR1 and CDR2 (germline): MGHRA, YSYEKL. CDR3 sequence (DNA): TGCGCCAGCAGCCGCGGAGGACTTGTCCTATCTTACAATGAGCAGTTCTTC. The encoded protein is CASSRGGLVLSYNEQFF.

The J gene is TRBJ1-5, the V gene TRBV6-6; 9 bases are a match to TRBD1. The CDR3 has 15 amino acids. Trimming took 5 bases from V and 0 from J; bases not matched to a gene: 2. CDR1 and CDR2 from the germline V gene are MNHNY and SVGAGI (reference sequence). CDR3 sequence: CASSRTGDSNQPQHF. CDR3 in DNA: TGTGCCAGCAGTCGGACAGGGGATAGCAATCAGCCCCAGCATTTT.

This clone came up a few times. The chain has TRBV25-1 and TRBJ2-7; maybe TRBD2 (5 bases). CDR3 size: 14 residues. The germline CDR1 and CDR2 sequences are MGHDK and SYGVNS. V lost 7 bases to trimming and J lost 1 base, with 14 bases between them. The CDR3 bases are TGTGCCAGCAAGAGGGATTCGGGTTCCTACGAGCAGTACTTC. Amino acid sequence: CASKRDSGSYEQYF.

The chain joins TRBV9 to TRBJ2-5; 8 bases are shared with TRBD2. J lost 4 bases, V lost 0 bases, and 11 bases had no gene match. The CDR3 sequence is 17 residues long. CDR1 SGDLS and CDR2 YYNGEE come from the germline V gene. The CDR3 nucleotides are TGTGCCAGCAGCGTAGGAACCGCAGCGGGAGCTGGAGAGACCCAGTACTTC. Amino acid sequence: CASSVGTAAGAGETQYF.